A selection of T cell receptor beta chains follows, all from one sample in a study of T cells in Graves' hyperthyroidism and ophthalmopathy. TCRdb fed the multiplex PCR reads into MiXCR, producing one record per CDR3 protein. The table has approximately 560,000 distinct CDR3 sequences, about half seen once. The sequenced sample consisted of peripheral blood or thyroid tissue (not recorded which). The receptors originated from a woman aged 18-35 years with Graves' hyperthyroidism. The conserved cysteine and the conserved F or W are not part of the CDR3 here. A D gene is named only where the DNA matches it firmly. The size field is filled for only some rows; it gives once, few, many or a size class.

clone_size v_call d_call cdr3_aa
NA TRBV20-1 TRBD1 SARDSSSYEQY
NA TRBV19 NA ASSIDQGAGTNEQY
few TRBV29-1 NA SGGGGAMDTIY
once TRBV7-8 NA ASSLDGTPRKTQY
NA TRBV25-1 TRBD1 ASNIRALTGVNTEAF
NA TRBV11-2 TRBD1 ASRPRTGGKETQY
NA TRBV2 TRBD2 ASSEGGTSGEVETQY
NA TRBV10-3 TRBD1 AISEDRGSYSPLH
NA TRBV6-1 TRBD1 ASSDRGFYEQY
NA TRBV24-1 NA ATSYLQGYEQY
NA TRBV7-9 NA ASIDLSLSEAF
NA TRBV2 TRBD2 ASSERLAGTTYEQY
NA TRBV19 NA ASTIDRNTEAF
NA TRBV7-9 TRBD1 ASSWSEDRSWNQPQH
many TRBV24-1 NA ATSDDPSGNQPQH